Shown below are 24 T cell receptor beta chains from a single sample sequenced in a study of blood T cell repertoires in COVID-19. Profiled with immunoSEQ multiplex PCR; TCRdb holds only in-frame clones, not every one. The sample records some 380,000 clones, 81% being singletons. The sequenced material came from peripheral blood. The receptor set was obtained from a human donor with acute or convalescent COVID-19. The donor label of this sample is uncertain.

The CDR3 spells CASSRDRGSNEQFF. CDR3 DNA sequence: TGTGCCAGCAGCCGGGACAGGGGGTCCAATGAGCAGTTCTTC. This chain connects TRBV7-9 to TRBJ2-1, with 11 bases matching TRBD1. V lost 5 bases and J lost 6; bases outside the gene matches: 3. This CDR3 comprises 14 residues. From germline, CDR1 is SEHNR and CDR2 FQNEAQ (reference sequence).

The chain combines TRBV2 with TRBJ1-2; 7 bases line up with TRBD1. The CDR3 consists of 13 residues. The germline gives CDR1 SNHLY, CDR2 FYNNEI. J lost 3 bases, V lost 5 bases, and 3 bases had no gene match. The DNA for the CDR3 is TGTGCCAGCAGTCGCGGGACAGACTATGGCTACACCTTC. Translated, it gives CASSRGTDYGYTF.

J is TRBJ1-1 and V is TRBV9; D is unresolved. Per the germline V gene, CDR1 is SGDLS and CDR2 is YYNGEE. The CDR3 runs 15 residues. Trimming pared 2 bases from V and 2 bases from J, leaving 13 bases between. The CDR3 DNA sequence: TGTGCCAGCAGCGTGGCGGAGGTGGTCAACACTGAAGCTTTCTTT. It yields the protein CASSVAEVVNTEAFF.

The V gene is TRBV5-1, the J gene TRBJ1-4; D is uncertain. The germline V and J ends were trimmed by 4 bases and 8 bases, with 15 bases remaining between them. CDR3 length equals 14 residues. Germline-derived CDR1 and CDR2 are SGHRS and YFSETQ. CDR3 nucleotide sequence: TGCGCCAGCAGCCCCCGGGGAATTGGAGAAAAACTGTTTTTT. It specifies CASSPRGIGEKLFF.

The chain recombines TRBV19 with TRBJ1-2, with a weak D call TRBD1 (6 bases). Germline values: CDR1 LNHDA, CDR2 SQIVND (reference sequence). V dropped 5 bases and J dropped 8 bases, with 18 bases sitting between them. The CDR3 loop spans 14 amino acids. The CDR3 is CASSRTVTMIGYTF. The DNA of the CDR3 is TGTGCCAGTAGTCGGACAGTGACTATGATAGGCTACACCTTC.

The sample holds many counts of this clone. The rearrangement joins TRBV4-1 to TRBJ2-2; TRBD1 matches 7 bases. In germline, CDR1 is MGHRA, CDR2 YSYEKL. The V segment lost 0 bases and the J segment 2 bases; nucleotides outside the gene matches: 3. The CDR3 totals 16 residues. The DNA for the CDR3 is TGCGCCAGCAGCCAAGAGGGACAGATCAACACCGGGGAGCTGTTTTTT. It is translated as CASSQEGQINTGELFF.

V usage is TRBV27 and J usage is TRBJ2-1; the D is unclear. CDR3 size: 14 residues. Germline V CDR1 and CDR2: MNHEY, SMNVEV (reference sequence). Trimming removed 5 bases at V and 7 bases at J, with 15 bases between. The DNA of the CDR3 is TGTGCCAGCAGTCGACTGACGGCTGATAATGAGCAGTTCTTC. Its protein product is CASSRLTADNEQFF.

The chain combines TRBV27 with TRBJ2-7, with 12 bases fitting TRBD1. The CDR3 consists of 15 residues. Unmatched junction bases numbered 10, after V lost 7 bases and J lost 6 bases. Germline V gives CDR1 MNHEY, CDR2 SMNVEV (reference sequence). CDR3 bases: TGTGCCAGCACCCGGATCGGGACAGGGGGCGGCGAGCAGTACTTC. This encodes CASTRIGTGGGEQYF.

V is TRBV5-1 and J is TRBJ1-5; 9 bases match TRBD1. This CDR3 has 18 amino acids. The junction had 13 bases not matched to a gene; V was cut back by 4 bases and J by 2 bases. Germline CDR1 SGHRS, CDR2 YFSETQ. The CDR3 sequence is CASSEKPQGARGNQPQHF. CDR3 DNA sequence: TGCGCCAGCAGCGAGAAACCACAGGGGGCAAGGGGCAATCAGCCCCAGCATTTT.

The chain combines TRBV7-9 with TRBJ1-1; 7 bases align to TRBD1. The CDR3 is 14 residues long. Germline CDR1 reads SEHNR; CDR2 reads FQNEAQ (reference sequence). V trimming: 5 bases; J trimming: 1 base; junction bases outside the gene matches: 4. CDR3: CASSPGDRNTEAFF. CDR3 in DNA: TGTGCCAGCAGCCCAGGGGACAGGAACACTGAAGCTTTCTTT.

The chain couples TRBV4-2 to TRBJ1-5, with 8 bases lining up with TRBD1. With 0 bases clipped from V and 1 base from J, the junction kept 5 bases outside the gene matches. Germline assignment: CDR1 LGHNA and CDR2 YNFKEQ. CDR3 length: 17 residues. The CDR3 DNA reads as TGTGCCAGCAGCCAAGAGCCTCGGACAGGGAGCAATCAGCCCCAGCATTTT. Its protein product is CASSQEPRTGSNQPQHF.

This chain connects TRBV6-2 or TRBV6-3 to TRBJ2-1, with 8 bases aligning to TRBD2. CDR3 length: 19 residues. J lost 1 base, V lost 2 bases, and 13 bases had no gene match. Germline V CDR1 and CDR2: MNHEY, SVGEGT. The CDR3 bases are TGTGCCAGCAGTTACCCCCCGGGCGGGGCGGGAGGTTCCTACAATGAGCAGTTCTTC. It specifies CASSYPPGGAGGSYNEQFF.

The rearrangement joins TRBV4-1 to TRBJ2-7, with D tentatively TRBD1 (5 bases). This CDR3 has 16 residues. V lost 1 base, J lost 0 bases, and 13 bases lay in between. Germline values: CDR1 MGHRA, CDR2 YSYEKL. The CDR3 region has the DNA TGCGCCAGCAGCCAAGGACAGACAATGAGCTCCTACGAGCAGTACTTC. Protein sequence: CASSQGQTMSSYEQYF.

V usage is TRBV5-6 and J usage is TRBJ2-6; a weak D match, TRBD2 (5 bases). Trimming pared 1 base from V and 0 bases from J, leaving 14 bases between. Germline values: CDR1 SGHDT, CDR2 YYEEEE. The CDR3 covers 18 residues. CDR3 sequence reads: CASSLSSRGYSGANVLTF. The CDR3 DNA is TGTGCCAGCAGCTTGAGTAGTCGGGGATACTCTGGGGCCAACGTCCTGACTTTC.

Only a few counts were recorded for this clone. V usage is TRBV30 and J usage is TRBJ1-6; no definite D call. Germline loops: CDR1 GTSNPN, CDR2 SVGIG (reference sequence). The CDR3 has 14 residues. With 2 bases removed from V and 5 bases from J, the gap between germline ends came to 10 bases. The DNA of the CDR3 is TGTGCCTGGAGTAAAGGGAGTAATAATTCACCCCTCCACTTT. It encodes CAWSKGSNNSPLHF.

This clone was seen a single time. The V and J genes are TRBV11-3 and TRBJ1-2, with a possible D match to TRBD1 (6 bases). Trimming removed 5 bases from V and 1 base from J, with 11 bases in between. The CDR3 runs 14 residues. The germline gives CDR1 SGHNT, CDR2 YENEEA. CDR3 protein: CASSPGTFNYGYTF. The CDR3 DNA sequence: TGTGCCAGCAGCCCAGGGACATTTAACTATGGCTACACCTTC.

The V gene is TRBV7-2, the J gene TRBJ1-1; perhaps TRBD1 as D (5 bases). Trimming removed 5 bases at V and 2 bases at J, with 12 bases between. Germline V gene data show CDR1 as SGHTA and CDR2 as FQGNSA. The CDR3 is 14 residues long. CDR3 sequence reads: CASSTRQPNTEAFF. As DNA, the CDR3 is TGTGCCAGCAGCACAAGACAGCCCAACACTGAAGCTTTCTTT. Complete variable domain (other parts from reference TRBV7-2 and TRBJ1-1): GAGVSQSPSNKVTEKGKDVELRCDPISGHTALYWYRQSLGQGLEFLIYFQGNSAPDKSGLPSDRFSAERTGGSVSTLTIQRTQQEDSAVYLCASSTRQPNTEAFFGQGTRLTVV.

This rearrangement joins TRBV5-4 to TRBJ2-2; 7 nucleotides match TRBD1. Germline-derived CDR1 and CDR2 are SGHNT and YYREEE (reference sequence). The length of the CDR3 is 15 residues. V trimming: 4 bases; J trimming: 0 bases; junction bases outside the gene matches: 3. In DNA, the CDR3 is TGTGCCAGCAGCCCCGGGACAGCGAACACCGGGGAGCTGTTTTTT. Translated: CASSPGTANTGELFF.

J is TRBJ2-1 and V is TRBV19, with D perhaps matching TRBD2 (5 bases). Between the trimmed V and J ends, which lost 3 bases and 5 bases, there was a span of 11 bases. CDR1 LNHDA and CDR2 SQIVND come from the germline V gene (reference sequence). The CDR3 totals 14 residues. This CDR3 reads CASSIERINNEQFF. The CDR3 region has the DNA TGTGCCAGTAGTATCGAGCGGATCAACAATGAGCAGTTCTTC.

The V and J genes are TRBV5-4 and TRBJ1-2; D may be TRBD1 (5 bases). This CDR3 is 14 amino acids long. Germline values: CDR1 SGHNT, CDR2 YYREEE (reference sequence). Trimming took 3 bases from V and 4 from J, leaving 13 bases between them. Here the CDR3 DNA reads TGTGCCAGCAGCTCGGACATCTCTCTCTATGGCTACACCTTC. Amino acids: CASSSDISLYGYTF.

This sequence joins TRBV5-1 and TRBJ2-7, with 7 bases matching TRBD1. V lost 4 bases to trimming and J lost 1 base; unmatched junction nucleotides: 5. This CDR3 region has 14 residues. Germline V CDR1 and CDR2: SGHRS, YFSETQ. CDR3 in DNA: TGCGCCAGCAGCCGTGAGACAGGGTCCTACGAGCAGTACTTC. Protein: CASSRETGSYEQYF.

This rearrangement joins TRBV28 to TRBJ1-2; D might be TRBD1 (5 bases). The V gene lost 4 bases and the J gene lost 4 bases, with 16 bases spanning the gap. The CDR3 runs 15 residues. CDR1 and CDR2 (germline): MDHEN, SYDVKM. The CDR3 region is CASSSAGPSLYGYTF. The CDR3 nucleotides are TGTGCCAGCAGTTCTGCGGGACCGAGCCTCTATGGCTACACCTTC.

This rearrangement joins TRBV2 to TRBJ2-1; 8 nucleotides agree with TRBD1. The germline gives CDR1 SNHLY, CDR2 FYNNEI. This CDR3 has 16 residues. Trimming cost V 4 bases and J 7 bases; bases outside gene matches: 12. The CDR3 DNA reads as TGTGCCAGCAGTGCCTCCGGGACAGGAGCTTTAAATGAGCAGTTCTTC. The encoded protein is CASSASGTGALNEQFF.

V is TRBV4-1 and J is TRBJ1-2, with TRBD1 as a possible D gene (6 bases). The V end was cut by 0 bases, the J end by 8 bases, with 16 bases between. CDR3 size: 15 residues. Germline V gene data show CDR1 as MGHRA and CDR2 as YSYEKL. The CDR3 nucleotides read TGCGCCAGCAGCCAAGATAGCTTGGGACAACGAGGCTACACCTTC. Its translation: CASSQDSLGQRGYTF.